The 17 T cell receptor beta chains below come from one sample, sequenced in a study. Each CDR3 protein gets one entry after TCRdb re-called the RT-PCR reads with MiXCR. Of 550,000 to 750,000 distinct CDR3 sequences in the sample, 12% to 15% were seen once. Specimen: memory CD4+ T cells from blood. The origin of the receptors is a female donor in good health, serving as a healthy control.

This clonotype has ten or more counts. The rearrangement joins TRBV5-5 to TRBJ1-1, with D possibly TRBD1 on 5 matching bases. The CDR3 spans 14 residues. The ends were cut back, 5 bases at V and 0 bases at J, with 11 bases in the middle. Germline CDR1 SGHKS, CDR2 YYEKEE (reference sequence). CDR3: CASSRGTVNTEAFF. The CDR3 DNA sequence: TGTGCCAGCAGTCGCGGGACGGTGAACACTGAAGCTTTCTTT.

CDR3 sequence reads: CASIVGTGGNQPQHF. The DNA for the CDR3 is TGTGCCAGCATCGTTGGGACAGGGGGTAATCAGCCCCAGCATTTT. The J gene is TRBJ1-5, the V gene TRBV28; 11 bases line up with TRBD1. Germline CDR1 is MDHEN and CDR2 is SYDVKM. The CDR3 contains 15 residues. Germline trimming cut 7 bases from V and 4 bases from J; bases unmatched to any gene: 6.

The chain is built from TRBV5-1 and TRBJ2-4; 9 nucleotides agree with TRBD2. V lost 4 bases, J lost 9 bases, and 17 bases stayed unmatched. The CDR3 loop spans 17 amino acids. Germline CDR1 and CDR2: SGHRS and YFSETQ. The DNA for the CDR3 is TGCGCCAGCAGCCCCGGGGGCGGGACTAGCCTGTTGGGCATTCAGTACTTC. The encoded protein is CASSPGGGTSLLGIQYF.

The CDR3 spells CAWIVARGSTGELFF. CDR3 nucleotide sequence: TGTGCCTGGATTGTGGCTAGGGGGTCCACCGGGGAGCTGTTTTTT. The chain recombines TRBV30 with TRBJ2-2, with D possibly being TRBD1 (6 bases). Germline loops: CDR1 GTSNPN, CDR2 SVGIG (reference sequence). This CDR3 comprises 15 residues. V lost 4 bases and J lost 4, with 16 bases in between.

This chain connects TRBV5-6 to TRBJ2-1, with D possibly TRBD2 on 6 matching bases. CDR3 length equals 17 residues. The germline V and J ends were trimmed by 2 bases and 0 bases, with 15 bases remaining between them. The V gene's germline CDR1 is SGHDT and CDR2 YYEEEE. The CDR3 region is CASSFIRDLGSYNEQFF. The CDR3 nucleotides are TGTGCCAGCAGCTTCATCCGGGACTTGGGCTCCTACAATGAGCAGTTCTTC.

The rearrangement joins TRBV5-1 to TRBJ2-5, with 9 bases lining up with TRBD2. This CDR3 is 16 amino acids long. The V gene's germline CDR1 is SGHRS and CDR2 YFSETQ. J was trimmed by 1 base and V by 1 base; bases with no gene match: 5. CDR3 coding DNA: TGCGCCAGCAGCTTGACGGCTAGCGGGATCCAAGAGACCCAGTACTTC. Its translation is CASSLTASGIQETQYF.

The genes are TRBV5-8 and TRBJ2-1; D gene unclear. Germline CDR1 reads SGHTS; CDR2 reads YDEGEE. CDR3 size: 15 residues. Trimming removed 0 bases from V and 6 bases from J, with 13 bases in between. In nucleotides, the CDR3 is TGTGCCAGCAGCTTGGCCCTTGGGATGAGCAATGAGCAGTTCTTC. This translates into CASSLALGMSNEQFF.

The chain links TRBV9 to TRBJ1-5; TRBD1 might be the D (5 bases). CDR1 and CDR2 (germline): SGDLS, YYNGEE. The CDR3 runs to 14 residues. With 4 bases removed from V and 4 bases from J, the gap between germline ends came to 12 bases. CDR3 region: CASSPGSLNQPQHF. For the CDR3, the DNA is TGTGCCAGCAGCCCAGGGAGTCTGAATCAGCCCCAGCATTTT.

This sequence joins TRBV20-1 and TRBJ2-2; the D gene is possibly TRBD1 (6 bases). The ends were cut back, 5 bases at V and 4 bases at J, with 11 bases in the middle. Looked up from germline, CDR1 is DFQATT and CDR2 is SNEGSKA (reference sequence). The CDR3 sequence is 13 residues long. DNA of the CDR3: TGCAGTGCTGGGGGACAACGCACCGGGGAGCTGTTTTTT. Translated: CSAGGQRTGELFF.

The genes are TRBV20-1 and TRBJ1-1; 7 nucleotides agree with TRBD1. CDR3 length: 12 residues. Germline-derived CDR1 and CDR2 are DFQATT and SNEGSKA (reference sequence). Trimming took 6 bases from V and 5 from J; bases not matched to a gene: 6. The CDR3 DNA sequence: TGCAGTGCGTCACAGGGGATGACTGAAGCTTTCTTT. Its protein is CSASQGMTEAFF.

CDR3 nucleotide sequence: TGTGCCAGCAGTTACTTCCGGGACAGGGGTTATGCTTTCTTT. The encoded protein is CASSYFRDRGYAFF. The gene calls are TRBV6-2 or TRBV6-3 and TRBJ1-1, with 10 positions matching TRBD1. V shed 1 base and J 11 bases; nucleotides not matched to a gene: 7. This CDR3 is 14 amino acids long. Germline assignment: CDR1 MNHEY and CDR2 SVGEGT.

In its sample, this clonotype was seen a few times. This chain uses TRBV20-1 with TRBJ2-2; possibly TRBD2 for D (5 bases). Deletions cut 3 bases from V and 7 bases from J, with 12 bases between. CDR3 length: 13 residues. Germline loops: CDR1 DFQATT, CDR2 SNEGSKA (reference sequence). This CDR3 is CSASGENGGELFF. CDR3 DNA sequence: TGCAGTGCTAGCGGGGAGAACGGCGGGGAGCTGTTTTTT.

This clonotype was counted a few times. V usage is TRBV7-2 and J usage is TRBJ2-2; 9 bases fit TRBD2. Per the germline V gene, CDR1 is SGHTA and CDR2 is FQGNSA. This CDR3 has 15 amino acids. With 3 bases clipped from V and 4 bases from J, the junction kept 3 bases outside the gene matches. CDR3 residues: CASSFGGRATGELFF. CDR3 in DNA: TGTGCCAGCAGCTTCGGCGGGAGGGCCACCGGGGAGCTGTTTTTT.

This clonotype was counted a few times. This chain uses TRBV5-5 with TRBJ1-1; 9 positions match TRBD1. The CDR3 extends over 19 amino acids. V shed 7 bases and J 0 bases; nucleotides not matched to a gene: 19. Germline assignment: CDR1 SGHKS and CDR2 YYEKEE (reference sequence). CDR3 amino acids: CASRNPGPTGGGLNTEAFF. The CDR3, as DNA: TGTGCCAGCCGAAACCCTGGGCCGACAGGGGGGGGACTGAACACTGAAGCTTTCTTT.

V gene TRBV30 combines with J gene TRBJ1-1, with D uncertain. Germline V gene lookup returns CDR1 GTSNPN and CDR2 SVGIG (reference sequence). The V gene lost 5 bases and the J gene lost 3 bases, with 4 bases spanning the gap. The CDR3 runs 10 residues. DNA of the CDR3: TGTGCCTGGCAGTACACTGAAGCTTTCTTT. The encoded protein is CAWQYTEAFF.

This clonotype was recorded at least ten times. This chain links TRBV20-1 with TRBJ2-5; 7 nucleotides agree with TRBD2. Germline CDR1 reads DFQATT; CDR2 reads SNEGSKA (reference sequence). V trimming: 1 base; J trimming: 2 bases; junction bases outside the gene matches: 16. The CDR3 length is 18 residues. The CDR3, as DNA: TGCAGTGCTAGAGGTATCCAGCGGGGAGAGAAGTTACAAGAGACCCAGTACTTC. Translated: CSARGIQRGEKLQETQYF.

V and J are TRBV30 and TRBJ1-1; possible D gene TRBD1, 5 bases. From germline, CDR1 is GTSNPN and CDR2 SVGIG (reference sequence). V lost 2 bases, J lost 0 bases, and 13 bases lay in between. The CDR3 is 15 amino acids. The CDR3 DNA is TGTGCCTGGAGTCCGACTCAGGGCCTGAACACTGAAGCTTTCTTT. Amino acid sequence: CAWSPTQGLNTEAFF.